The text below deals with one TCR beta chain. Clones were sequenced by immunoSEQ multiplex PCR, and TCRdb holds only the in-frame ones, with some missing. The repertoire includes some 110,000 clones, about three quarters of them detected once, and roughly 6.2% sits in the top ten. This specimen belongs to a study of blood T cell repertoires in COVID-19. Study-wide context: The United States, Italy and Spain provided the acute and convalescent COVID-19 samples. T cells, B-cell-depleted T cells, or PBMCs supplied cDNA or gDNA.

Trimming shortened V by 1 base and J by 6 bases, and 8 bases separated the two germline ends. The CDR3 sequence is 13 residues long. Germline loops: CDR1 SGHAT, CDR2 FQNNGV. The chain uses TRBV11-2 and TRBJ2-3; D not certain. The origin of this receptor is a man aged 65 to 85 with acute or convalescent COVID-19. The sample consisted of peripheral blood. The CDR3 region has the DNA TGTGCCAGCAGCTTAGCCGTCTACGATACGCAGTATTTT. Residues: CASSLAVYDTQYF.